This entry lists 19 T cell receptor beta chains sequenced from one sample in a study of technical replicates of blood from a handful of donors (TCRdb year 2017). The library was produced with the immunoSEQ multiplex PCR assay. The source is immuneACCESS, and TCRdb retained only in-frame sequences with V and J called. Part of the clones is not carried over; for the studies checked, unresolved V genes explain less than half of this, and the remainder is unexplained. For this sample there are approximately 70,000 clones; 80% to 95% appear just once. Of the sample, roughly 0.4% falls within the top ten clones. The material sequenced was T cells isolated from PBMCs. These receptors originate from a human donor in good health.

This clone was detected once. The rearrangement joins TRBV6-5 to TRBJ2-7; 7 bases fit TRBD1. Germline-derived CDR1 and CDR2 are MNHEY and SVGAGI. The CDR3 extends over 16 amino acids. V shed 0 bases, J shed 0 bases, and the junction held 5 bases outside the gene matches. The CDR3 region has the DNA TGTGCCAGCAGTTACTCTACGGGACAGCGCTCCTACGAGCAGTACTTC. This gives the protein CASSYSTGQRSYEQYF.

The chain recombines TRBV16 with TRBJ2-7; 8 nucleotides line up with TRBD1. CDR1 is KGHSY, CDR2 FQNENV, per germline. The CDR3 totals 12 residues. The ends lost 5 bases at V and 7 bases at J; junction bases unmatched: 4. CDR3 protein: CASSYDRGEQYF. The CDR3 DNA follows: TGTGCCAGCAGCTATGACAGGGGTGAGCAGTACTTC.

The chain is built from TRBV10-1 and TRBJ2-7; tentatively, D is TRBD2 (6 bases). The V and J ends lost 4 bases and 0 bases respectively, with 16 bases between them. CDR3 length equals 16 residues. Germline V gives CDR1 WNHNN, CDR2 SYGVQD (reference sequence). CDR3 protein: CASSVALAAHSYEQYF. CDR3 DNA sequence: TGCGCCAGCAGTGTAGCCTTAGCGGCACACTCCTACGAGCAGTACTTC.

The chain links TRBV5-4 to TRBJ1-1, with a possible D match to TRBD1 (6 bases). Germline CDR1 is SGHNT and CDR2 is YYREEE (reference sequence). V was clipped by 0 bases and J by 5 bases, with 11 bases between them. The CDR3 spans 14 residues. The CDR3 DNA is TGTGCCAGCAGCTTGGCCAGGGGAGGGACTGAAGCTTTCTTT. Its protein product is CASSLARGGTEAFF.

This chain links TRBV5-8 with TRBJ1-2, with unresolved D. The V gene's germline CDR1 is SGHTS and CDR2 YDEGEE. The V and J ends lost 0 bases and 1 base respectively, with 10 bases between them. The CDR3 consists of 15 residues. The DNA of the CDR3 is TGTGCCAGCAGCTTGGCCTTAGTTATTAACTATGGCTACACCTTC. Protein product: CASSLALVINYGYTF.

The rearrangement joins TRBV7-2 to TRBJ2-1, with TRBD1 as a possible D gene (7 bases). Germline CDR1 is SGHTA and CDR2 is FQGNSA. The length of the CDR3 is 15 residues. Trimming removed 2 bases at V and 2 bases at J, with 10 bases between. DNA for the CDR3: TGTGCCAGCAGCTTACGGGGGACAGCCTACAATGAGCAGTTCTTC. Protein sequence: CASSLRGTAYNEQFF.

This clone was picked up one time. The chain couples TRBV27 to TRBJ2-7; 11 nucleotides match TRBD1. CDR3 length: 14 residues. Looked up from germline, CDR1 is MNHEY and CDR2 is SMNVEV (reference sequence). V shed 6 bases, J shed 3 bases, and the junction held 4 bases outside the gene matches. CDR3 loop: CASSQGQGVYEQYF. The DNA of the CDR3 is TGTGCCAGCAGCCAGGGACAGGGGGTCTACGAGCAGTACTTC.

This chain links TRBV27 with TRBJ2-5; D possibly corresponds to TRBD1 (6 bases). Germline lookup yields CDR1 MNHEY and CDR2 SMNVEV (reference sequence). The germline V and J ends were trimmed by 2 bases and 5 bases, with 12 bases remaining between them. This CDR3 has 14 residues. CDR3 DNA: TGTGCCAGCAGTTTAGGAACAGGGACCGAGACCCAGTACTTC. This encodes CASSLGTGTETQYF.

The genes are TRBV7-2 and TRBJ2-5; weak D call: TRBD1 (6 bases). Deletions cut 3 bases from V and 1 base from J, with 9 bases between. Germline values: CDR1 SGHTA, CDR2 FQGNSA. This CDR3 has 14 residues. This CDR3 reads CASSLDSFQETQYF. In nucleotides, the CDR3 is TGTGCCAGCAGCTTGGACAGCTTCCAAGAGACCCAGTACTTC.

V gene TRBV7-3 combines with J gene TRBJ2-3, with TRBD2 identical over 11 bases. Germline CDR1 SGHTA, CDR2 FQGTGA. The V segment lost 5 bases and the J segment 4 bases; nucleotides outside the gene matches: 5. The CDR3 is 15 amino acids. This CDR3 is CASSLAGGWADTQYF. The CDR3 region has the DNA TGTGCCAGCAGCCTAGCGGGAGGATGGGCAGATACGCAGTATTTT.

This chain's CDR3 is CASSYGTGADTQYF. The CDR3 DNA reads TGTGCCAGCAGTTACGGGACAGGGGCCGATACGCAGTATTTT. V usage is TRBV6-6 and J usage is TRBJ2-3; 10 nucleotides line up with TRBD1. CDR3 length: 14 amino acids. V lost 2 bases to trimming and J lost 6 bases; unmatched junction nucleotides: 2. Germline V gene lookup returns CDR1 MNHNY and CDR2 SVGAGI (reference sequence).

CDR3 region: CAWSVLYQGGYTF. DNA for the CDR3: TGTGCCTGGAGTGTACTATATCAGGGGGGCTACACCTTC. The rearrangement uses TRBV30 and TRBJ1-2; D may be TRBD1 (6 bases). Germline CDR1 GTSNPN, CDR2 SVGIG (reference sequence). V was trimmed by 0 bases and J by 8 bases, leaving 13 bases between them. The CDR3 covers 13 residues.

V gene TRBV29-1 combines with J gene TRBJ2-7, with TRBD2 as a possible D gene (6 bases). The CDR3 has 15 amino acids. V gave up 0 bases and J gave up 4 bases, with 16 bases separating them. CDR1 and CDR2 (germline): SQVTM, ANQGSEA. DNA for the CDR3: TGCAGCGTTGAAGATCCCCTAACGGGGGAATACGAGCAGTACTTC. Protein sequence: CSVEDPLTGEYEQYF.

The chain is built from TRBV30 and TRBJ1-2; 10 bases agree with TRBD1. The length of the CDR3 is 14 residues. Looked up from germline, CDR1 is GTSNPN and CDR2 is SVGIG (reference sequence). V was clipped by 1 base and J by 5 bases; unmatched bases: 4. This chain's CDR3 is CAWSATGGGYGYTF. The CDR3 DNA sequence: TGTGCCTGGAGTGCGACAGGGGGCGGATATGGCTACACCTTC.

The chain uses TRBV7-3 and TRBJ1-1; maybe TRBD1 (5 bases). The CDR3 covers 14 residues. Trimming cost V 0 bases and J 2 bases, with 7 bases left between them. Germline V CDR1 and CDR2: SGHTA, FQGTGA. The CDR3 loop is CASSLTGGNTEAFF. The CDR3 DNA reads TGTGCCAGCAGCTTAACGGGGGGTAACACTGAAGCTTTCTTT.

The gene calls are TRBV4-3 and TRBJ2-6; 10 nucleotides match TRBD1. CDR3 length equals 18 residues. V trimming: 4 bases; J trimming: 0 bases; junction bases outside the gene matches: 6. Per germline, CDR1 LGHNA and CDR2 YSLEER. CDR3 DNA: TGCGCCAGCAGCCCACAGACAGGGGGCGGCTCTGGGGCCAACGTCCTGACTTTC. This encodes CASSPQTGGGSGANVLTF.

This clone was recorded once. The DNA for the CDR3 is TGTGCCAGCAGTTGGCGACTAGCGGGAGGGCCGGGTGAGCAGTACTTC. Translation gives CASSWRLAGGPGEQYF. This chain uses TRBV27 with TRBJ2-7, with TRBD2 identical over 14 bases. The CDR3 sequence is 16 residues long. Germline V CDR1 and CDR2: MNHEY, SMNVEV (reference sequence). V lost 4 bases and J lost 7; bases outside the gene matches: 9.

The J gene is TRBJ1-2, the V gene TRBV29-1; 10 positions match TRBD1. Germline V gene sequence: CDR1 SQVTM, CDR2 ANQGSEA. Trimming removed 4 bases from V and 7 bases from J; junction bases left unmatched: 0. This CDR3 is built from 11 residues. The CDR3: CSVGTGGGYTF. Here the CDR3 DNA reads TGCAGCGTTGGGACAGGGGGTGGCTACACCTTC.

The CDR3 reads CASSQTSGLFF. The CDR3, as DNA: TGCGCCAGCAGCCAGACAAGCGGACTGTTTTTT. V and J are TRBV4-1 and TRBJ1-4; the D is unclear. Trimming stripped 3 bases from V and 13 bases from J, with 9 bases between. The germline CDR1 and CDR2 sequences are MGHRA and YSYEKL. This CDR3 is 11 amino acids long.